The 32 T cell receptor beta chains below were found in one sample sequenced in a study of OX40 agonist ivuxolimab in advanced cancers. Method: immunoSEQ multiplex PCR; TCRdb's copy keeps in-frame clones and lacks some. The table includes approximately 97,000 clones, 86% detected once. The specimen was CD4+ or CD8+ T cells sorted from blood, collected in a trial of the OX40 agonist ivuxolimab. The source of these receptors is an adult with an advanced solid tumor such as melanoma, head and neck, liver or kidney cancer.

The rearrangement uses TRBV4-3 and TRBJ1-4, with TRBD1 identical over 8 bases. The CDR3 has 15 residues. J lost 8 bases, V lost 1 base, and 6 bases had no gene match. Germline CDR1 LGHNA, CDR2 YSLEER. The CDR3 region has the DNA TGCGCCAGCAGCCAAGGAGGGGGACAGGCCGAAAAACTGTTTTTT. Protein product: CASSQGGGQAEKLFF.

This clone appeared a single time. The chain recombines TRBV12-5 with TRBJ2-1, with no clear D. This CDR3 region has 12 residues. Trimming removed 6 bases at V and 7 bases at J, with 10 bases between. Per the germline V gene, CDR1 is LGHNT and CDR2 is FRNRAP. CDR3 nucleotide sequence: TGTGCTAGTGGCCTTAAGTGGAATGAGCAGTTCTTC. It specifies CASGLKWNEQFF.

The chain carries TRBV18 and TRBJ1-3, with D uncertain. The V end lost 7 bases, the J end lost 4 bases, and 11 bases lay between the germline ends. The V gene's germline CDR1 is KGHSH and CDR2 LQKENI. The CDR3 has 13 residues. The CDR3, as DNA: TGTGCCAGCTGCCCGACTCTGGGAAACACCATATATTTT. It translates to CASCPTLGNTIYF.

This chain joins TRBV13 and TRBJ1-4; a weak D match, TRBD1 (5 bases). Trimming removed 4 bases from V and 10 bases from J, with 16 bases in between. This CDR3 is built from 14 residues. Germline-derived CDR1 and CDR2 are PRHDT and FYEKMQ (reference sequence). The CDR3 spells CASSSGGEKSKLFF. The CDR3 DNA reads as TGTGCCAGCAGCTCTGGGGGGGAAAAATCAAAACTGTTTTTT.

This clone came up many times. Here the CDR3 DNA reads TGCGCCAGCAGCTTGGCCGGGACAGGGTTTACAACTAATGAAAAACTGTTTTTT. Translation: CASSLAGTGFTTNEKLFF. The V call is TRBV5-1, the J call TRBJ1-4, with 9 bases that match TRBD1. Germline values: CDR1 SGHRS, CDR2 YFSETQ. V gave up 0 bases and J gave up 0 bases; unmatched junction bases: 6. CDR3 size: 18 residues.

The chain couples TRBV5-6 to TRBJ2-7; 10 bases are shared with TRBD1. Trimming removed 4 bases from V and 3 bases from J; junction bases left unmatched: 4. Germline CDR1 and CDR2: SGHDT and YYEEEE. The length of the CDR3 is 14 residues. The CDR3 loop is CASSPGTGVYEQYF. DNA of the CDR3: TGTGCCAGCAGCCCAGGGACAGGGGTCTACGAGCAGTACTTC.

This clone occurred once. J is TRBJ2-3 and V is TRBV4-2, with 13 bases matching TRBD2. V shed 2 bases and J 2 bases; nucleotides not matched to a gene: 10. The CDR3 runs 19 residues. Per the germline V gene, CDR1 is LGHNA and CDR2 is YNFKEQ. The CDR3 coding sequence is TGTGCCAGCAGCCAACAACCGGGACTAGCGGGATCGTTCACAGATACGCAGTATTTT. It encodes CASSQQPGLAGSFTDTQYF.

The rearrangement links TRBV10-3 to TRBJ1-5, with TRBD1 matching over 8 bases. Germline CDR1 reads ENHRY; CDR2 reads SYGVKD. Trimming removed 2 bases from V and 5 bases from J; junction bases left unmatched: 2. The CDR3 extends over 14 amino acids. The CDR3: CAISEAGGHQPQHF. The CDR3 DNA sequence: TGTGCCATCAGTGAGGCAGGGGGCCATCAGCCCCAGCATTTT.

The rearrangement uses TRBV5-4 and TRBJ2-6; D is undetermined. The CDR3 spans 15 residues. In germline, CDR1 is SGHNT, CDR2 YYREEE (reference sequence). Trimming stripped 2 bases from V and 0 bases from J, with 6 bases between. The CDR3 DNA sequence: TGTGCCAGCAGCTTACCGTCCTCTGGGGCCAACGTCCTGACTTTC. This codes for CASSLPSSGANVLTF.

This chain connects TRBV7-8 to TRBJ1-6, with a tentative D call TRBD1 (5 bases). V lost 5 bases and J lost 6, with 20 bases in between. Germline CDR1 SGHVS, CDR2 FQNEAQ. The CDR3 loop spans 17 amino acids. CDR3: CASSPTDKGRFNSPLHF. The CDR3 nucleotides read TGTGCCAGCAGCCCCACCGATAAGGGACGGTTTAATTCACCCCTCCACTTT.

This clone has only a few counts. The chain joins TRBV29-1 to TRBJ2-2, with 8 positions matching TRBD2. CDR3 length equals 15 residues. From germline, CDR1 is SQVTM and CDR2 ANQGSEA. J was trimmed by 6 bases and V by 0 bases; bases with no gene match: 6. CDR3 sequence (DNA): TGCAGCGTTGAAGATCCGACGGGGGGGCCCGGGGAGCTGTTTTTT. Translating it yields CSVEDPTGGPGELFF.

The chain employs TRBV5-1 and TRBJ2-3; D possibly corresponds to TRBD2 (5 bases). V was cut by 4 bases and J by 1 base, with 7 bases left in between. The CDR3 loop spans 13 amino acids. Germline CDR1 is SGHRS and CDR2 is YFSETQ. The CDR3 loop reads CASSLSGTDTQYF. CDR3 coding DNA: TGCGCCAGCAGCCTTAGCGGCACAGATACGCAGTATTTT. The variable domain in full, completed from reference TRBV5-1 and TRBJ2-3, reads KAGVTQTPRYLIKTRGQQVTLSCSPISGHRSVSWYQQTPGQGLQFLFEYFSETQRNKGNFPGRFSGRQFSNSRSEMNVSTLELGDSALYLCASSLSGTDTQYFGPGTRLTVL.

The V call is TRBV14, the J call TRBJ1-2; D is undetermined. Deletions cut 6 bases from V and 10 bases from J, with 21 bases between. CDR1 is SGHDN and CDR2 is FVKESK in the germline V gene. The CDR3 sequence is 14 residues long. The CDR3 spells CASSRGVKSLFYTF. The CDR3 DNA is TGTGCCAGCAGTCGCGGGGTTAAGAGTTTGTTCTACACCTTC.

This sequence joins TRBV7-8 and TRBJ1-3; D gene uncertain. The CDR3 is 16 amino acids. V lost 0 bases and J 0 bases, leaving 9 bases between the germline ends. Germline lookup yields CDR1 SGHVS and CDR2 FQNEAQ. CDR3 residues: CASSLAHQTSGNTIYF. CDR3 bases: TGTGCCAGCAGCTTAGCCCACCAGACCTCTGGAAACACCATATATTTT.

The V and J genes are TRBV5-5 and TRBJ1-1, with D maybe TRBD1 (5 bases). The V end was cut by 5 bases, the J end by 5 bases, with 19 bases between. This CDR3 has 15 residues. The germline V gene encodes CDR1 SGHKS and CDR2 YYEKEE (reference sequence). CDR3 amino acids: CASRTPGTPGTEAFF. CDR3 bases: TGTGCCAGCAGGACCCCTGGGACCCCGGGAACTGAAGCTTTCTTT.

The rearrangement joins TRBV27 to TRBJ1-5, with D unresolved. The CDR3 has 15 amino acids. Trimming cost V 2 bases and J 0 bases, with 8 bases left between them. Germline CDR1 is MNHEY and CDR2 is SMNVEV (reference sequence). CDR3 region: CASSLAGYSNQPQHF. CDR3 nucleotide sequence: TGTGCCAGCAGTTTAGCCGGATATAGCAATCAGCCCCAGCATTTT.

The rearrangement uses TRBV14 and TRBJ2-6, with 14 nucleotides matching TRBD2. Germline CDR1 is SGHDN and CDR2 is FVKESK. The CDR3 covers 21 residues. J lost 0 bases, V lost 2 bases, and 9 bases had no gene match. DNA for the CDR3: TGTGCCAGCAGCCAACTCCCTCGACTAGCGGGAGGGCTCTCTGGGGCCAACGTCCTGACTTTC. This gives the protein CASSQLPRLAGGLSGANVLTF.

The V and J genes are TRBV7-3 and TRBJ2-3; tentatively, D is TRBD1 (7 bases). V lost 5 bases, J lost 6 bases, and 18 bases lay in between. Germline V gene sequence: CDR1 SGHTA, CDR2 FQGTGA. This CDR3 spans 15 amino acids. CDR3 nucleotides: TGTGCCAGCAGCCCCCAGGGGGGTAGAGGGGATACGCAGTATTTT. Protein sequence: CASSPQGGRGDTQYF.

The chain combines TRBV19 with TRBJ1-4, with D tentatively TRBD1 (5 bases). Trimming cost V 4 bases and J 6 bases, with 15 bases left between them. Germline CDR1 LNHDA, CDR2 SQIVND (reference sequence). The CDR3 runs 15 residues. The CDR3, as DNA: TGTGCCAGTAGTAGTCAATGGGGCCCGGATGAAAAACTGTTTTTT. Protein product: CASSSQWGPDEKLFF. Together with reference TRBV19 and TRBJ1-4, the CDR3 gives the full variable domain: DGGITQSPKYLFRKEGQNVTLSCEQNLNHDAMYWYRQDPGQGLRLIYYSQIVNDFQKGDIAEGYSVSREKKESFPLTVTSAQKNPTAFYLCASSSQWGPDEKLFFGSGTQLSVL.

V and J are TRBV7-2 and TRBJ2-1; D is undetermined. Germline CDR1 reads SGHTA; CDR2 reads FQGNSA. The length of the CDR3 is 15 residues. The V gene lost 2 bases and the J gene lost 9 bases, with 17 bases spanning the gap. The CDR3 is CASSLSLVTGLEQFF. The CDR3 region has the DNA TGTGCCAGCAGCTTAAGTCTAGTGACCGGGCTTGAGCAGTTCTTC.

This clone showed up just once. The chain has TRBV18 and TRBJ1-2; D not resolved. V was clipped by 1 base and J by 2 bases, with 8 bases between them. The CDR3 is 14 amino acids. Germline CDR1 reads KGHSH; CDR2 reads LQKENI. Here the CDR3 DNA reads TGTGCCAGCTCACCACGGGCCGGAAACTATGGCTACACCTTC. This encodes CASSPRAGNYGYTF.

The rearrangement uses TRBV2 and TRBJ2-7, with D possibly being TRBD1 or TRBD2 (5 bases each). CDR3 size: 15 residues. Per germline, CDR1 SNHLY and CDR2 FYNNEI. The V and J ends lost 9 bases and 0 bases respectively, with 18 bases between them. The CDR3 region has the DNA TGTGCCAGTTTAAGGGGAGTTGGTAGCTCCTACGAGCAGTACTTC. Amino acid sequence: CASLRGVGSSYEQYF.

The chain has TRBV5-1 and TRBJ1-1; the match to TRBD1 covers 9 bases. The CDR3 consists of 16 residues. With 4 bases clipped from V and 0 bases from J, the junction kept 7 bases outside the gene matches. Germline CDR1 and CDR2: SGHRS and YFSETQ. CDR3 DNA sequence: TGCGCCAGCAGCCTGGGGACAGGGATGATGAACACTGAAGCTTTCTTT. This translates into CASSLGTGMMNTEAFF.

Sample share makes this clone medium-sized (0.01 to 0.1%). The chain couples TRBV2 to TRBJ2-3; a weak D match, TRBD2 (6 bases). Trimming removed 6 bases at V and 5 bases at J, with 24 bases between. This CDR3 is 17 amino acids long. CDR1 SNHLY and CDR2 FYNNEI come from the germline V gene. The CDR3 DNA reads TGTGCCAGCAGCCCTGGGCTGTCTAGCGTATTCGAAGATACGCAGTATTTT. This translates into CASSPGLSSVFEDTQYF.

The chain employs TRBV9 and TRBJ2-7; the match to TRBD1 covers 8 bases. After removal of 0 bases from V and 0 bases from J, the junction contained 5 bases not matched to a gene. This CDR3 region has 16 residues. Germline V gives CDR1 SGDLS, CDR2 YYNGEE. The CDR3 here is CASSVAPGQDSYEQYF. In DNA form, the CDR3 reads TGTGCCAGCAGCGTAGCCCCGGGACAGGACTCCTACGAGCAGTACTTC.

This clone has just one count. This chain joins TRBV19 and TRBJ1-1, with TRBD1 identical over 7 bases. Germline lookup yields CDR1 LNHDA and CDR2 SQIVND (reference sequence). The CDR3 loop spans 15 amino acids. J gave up 2 bases and V 6 bases, and 9 bases lay outside the gene matches. CDR3 DNA: TGTGCCAGTAGACGCTCGGGACAGCTTAACACTGAAGCTTTCTTT. This encodes CASRRSGQLNTEAFF.

The rearrangement uses TRBV5-1 and TRBJ2-5; perhaps D is TRBD1 or TRBD2 (6 bases each). Germline assignment: CDR1 SGHRS and CDR2 YFSETQ. Between the trimmed V and J ends, which lost 0 bases and 6 bases, there was a span of 15 bases. The CDR3 is 15 amino acids. CDR3 in amino acids: CASSLAEGGGQTQYF. In DNA, the CDR3 is TGCGCCAGCAGCTTGGCCGAGGGGGGCGGTCAGACCCAGTACTTC.

This rearrangement joins TRBV5-6 to TRBJ1-2; 9 bases fit TRBD1. The V segment lost 4 bases and the J segment 4 bases; nucleotides outside the gene matches: 11. Germline CDR1 SGHDT, CDR2 YYEEEE. CDR3 size: 16 residues. CDR3 sequence (DNA): TGTGCCAGCAGCGGGGGGACAGGGACCATCCCCTATGGCTACACCTTC. Its translation is CASSGGTGTIPYGYTF.

The CDR3 DNA sequence: TGTGCCAGCAGCTTATGGACAGGGGGATCCGGGGAGCTGTTTTTT. As protein: CASSLWTGGSGELFF. The chain is built from TRBV7-2 and TRBJ2-2, with 10 bases fitting TRBD1. The CDR3 loop spans 15 amino acids. Unmatched junction bases numbered 3, after V lost 2 bases and J lost 6 bases. Germline assignment: CDR1 SGHTA and CDR2 FQGNSA.

V and J are TRBV12-5 and TRBJ1-1; D gene unclear. Germline V gene data show CDR1 as LGHNT and CDR2 as FRNRAP. V was cut by 3 bases and J by 3 bases, with 5 bases left in between. This CDR3 region has 12 residues. The CDR3 region has the DNA TGTGCTAGTGGTTTCGGGGACACTGAAGCTTTCTTT. Its protein product is CASGFGDTEAFF.

V and J are TRBV19 and TRBJ2-7; 8 bases fit TRBD2. This CDR3 comprises 14 residues. The germline gives CDR1 LNHDA, CDR2 SQIVND (reference sequence). The ends lost 3 bases at V and 6 bases at J; junction bases unmatched: 7. In DNA form, the CDR3 reads TGTGCCAGTAGTATTGCCGGGAGGGTAAGCGAGCAGTACTTC. This encodes CASSIAGRVSEQYF.

This sequence joins TRBV18 and TRBJ2-5; D unresolved. Germline CDR1 is KGHSH and CDR2 is LQKENI. This CDR3 is built from 14 residues. The V gene lost 2 bases and the J gene lost 2 bases, with 9 bases spanning the gap. The CDR3 sequence is CASSPRAAQETQYF. The CDR3 coding sequence is TGTGCCAGCTCACCAAGGGCAGCTCAAGAGACCCAGTACTTC.